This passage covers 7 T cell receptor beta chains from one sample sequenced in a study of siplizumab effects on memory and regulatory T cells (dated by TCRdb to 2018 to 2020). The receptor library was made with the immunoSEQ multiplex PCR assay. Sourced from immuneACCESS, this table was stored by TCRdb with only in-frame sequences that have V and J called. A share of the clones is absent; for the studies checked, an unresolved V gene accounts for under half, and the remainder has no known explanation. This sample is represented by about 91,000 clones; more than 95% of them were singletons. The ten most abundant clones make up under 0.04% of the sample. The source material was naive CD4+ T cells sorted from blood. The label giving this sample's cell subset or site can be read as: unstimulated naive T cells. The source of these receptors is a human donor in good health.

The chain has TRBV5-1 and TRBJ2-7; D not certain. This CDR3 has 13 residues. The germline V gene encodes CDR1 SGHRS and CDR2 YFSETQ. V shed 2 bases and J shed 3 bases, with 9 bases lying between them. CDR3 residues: CASSFGGDYEQYF. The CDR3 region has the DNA TGCGCCAGCAGCTTCGGCGGAGACTACGAGCAGTACTTC.

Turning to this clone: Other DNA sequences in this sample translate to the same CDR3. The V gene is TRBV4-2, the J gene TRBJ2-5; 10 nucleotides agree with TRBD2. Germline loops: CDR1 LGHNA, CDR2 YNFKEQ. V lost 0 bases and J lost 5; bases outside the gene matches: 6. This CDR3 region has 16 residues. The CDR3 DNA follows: TGTGCCAGCAGCCAAGATGCGCCAGCGGGGGGGGAGACCCAGTACTTC. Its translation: CASSQDAPAGGETQYF.

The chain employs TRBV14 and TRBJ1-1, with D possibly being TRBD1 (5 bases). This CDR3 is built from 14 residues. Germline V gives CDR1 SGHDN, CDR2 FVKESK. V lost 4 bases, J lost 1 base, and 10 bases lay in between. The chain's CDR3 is CASSPLGENTEAFF. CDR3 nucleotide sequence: TGTGCCAGCAGCCCGCTGGGGGAGAACACTGAAGCTTTCTTT.

DNA for the CDR3: TGTGCCAGCAGTTACACTGAAGCTTTCTTT. This codes for CASSYTEAFF. The chain uses TRBV2 and TRBJ1-1; D unresolved. The CDR3 loop spans 10 amino acids. Germline values: CDR1 SNHLY, CDR2 FYNNEI. V shed 5 bases and J shed 3 bases, with 1 base lying between them. Drawing the rest from reference TRBV2 and TRBJ1-1, the complete variable domain is EPEVTQTPSHQVTQMGQEVILRCVPISNHLYFYWYRQILGQKVEFLVSFYNNEISEKSEIFDDQFSVERPDGSNFTLKIRSTKLEDSAMYFCASSYTEAFFGQGTRLTVV.

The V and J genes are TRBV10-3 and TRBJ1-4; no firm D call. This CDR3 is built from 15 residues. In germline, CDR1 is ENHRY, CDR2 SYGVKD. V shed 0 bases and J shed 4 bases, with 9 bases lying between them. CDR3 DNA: TGTGCCATCAGTGAGTCCCCGCGACTTAATGAAAAACTGTTTTTT. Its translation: CAISESPRLNEKLFF.

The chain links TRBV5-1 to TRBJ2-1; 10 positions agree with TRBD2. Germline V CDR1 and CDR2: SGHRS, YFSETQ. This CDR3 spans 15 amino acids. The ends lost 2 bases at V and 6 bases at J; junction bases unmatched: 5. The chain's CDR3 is CASSFQASGGNEQFF. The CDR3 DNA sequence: TGCGCCAGCAGCTTTCAAGCTAGCGGGGGCAATGAGCAGTTCTTC.

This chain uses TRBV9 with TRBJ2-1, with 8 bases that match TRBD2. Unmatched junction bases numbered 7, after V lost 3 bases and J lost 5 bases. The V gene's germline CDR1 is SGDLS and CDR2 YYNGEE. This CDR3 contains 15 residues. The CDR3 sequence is CASSDPGLGDNEQFF. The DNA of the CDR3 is TGTGCCAGCAGCGACCCGGGACTAGGAGACAATGAGCAGTTCTTC.